This record looks at one TCR beta chain sequence and its context. The data are from a study of blood T cell repertoires in COVID-19. As for the study in general: COVID-19 samples, acute and convalescent, were from the United States, Italy and Spain. T cells, B-cell-depleted T cells, or PBMCs provided the cDNA or gDNA that served as material.

Assay used: immunoSEQ multiplex PCR; TCRdb lists only in-frame clones, some missing. The data hold 98,000 or so clones, with around 90% observed a single time. Germline V gene sequence: CDR1 SGHTA, CDR2 FQGNSA. The V end was cut by 1 base, the J end by 9 bases, with 13 bases between. The CDR3 loop spans 14 amino acids. The chain carries TRBV7-2 and TRBJ2-4; possibly TRBD1 for D (5 bases). This sequence was found in a human donor in a cohort sampled during active COVID-19. The specimen was peripheral blood. The CDR3 DNA follows: TGTGCCAGCAGCTTAGGGTTTCAGGGTGGCATTCAGTACTTC. Translated, it gives CASSLGFQGGIQYF.